This T cell receptor (beta chain) is from a study of T cell responses to AZD1222 COVID-19 vaccine (dated by TCRdb to about 2021). With respect to the entire study: TCR sequencing covered 230 to 250 trial participants: 207 given two doses of AZD1222 and 26 given two doses of MenACWY control vaccine. Trial participants were enrolled by age into subgroups of 18-55, 56-69 and 70-plus years, and around 140, 26 and 57 TCR-sequenced participants, respectively, were included in these subgroups. Results the study describes overall, beyond this receptor: Epitopes outside the regions mutated in the B.1.351 and B.1.1.7 variants were reportedly recognized by nearly half of the unique spike-specific TCRs. The 56-69-year group was small, and its depth increase did not reach significance, likely because of low power. CD4 TCRs associated with the vaccine covered the entire spike protein, and the dominant responses were in regions 160-218 and 743-854. No day 14 peak-response samples were available, so repertoires were characterized only after the peak T cell response. A significant rise in spike-specific TCR breadth and depth was observed after two AZD1222 doses relative to day 0 and relative to MenACWY recipients. Most participants were white British and females outnumbered males, and the authors suggested that clonal diversity may have been underestimated. Conclusions about previously exposed vaccinees are limited, since just a handful of AZD1222 recipients were seropositive for SARS-CoV-2 at baseline.

The V end loses 5 bases and the J end loses 0 bases, and a stretch of 8 bases separates them. CDR1 and CDR2, looked up from the germline V gene, are SGHRS and YFSETQ. Taken from cysteine to phenylalanine, the CDR3 has 13 residues. The only DNA kept is the CDR3, 39 bases in frame from the first base. The CDR3 regions of human TCRbeta chains were analyzed by immunosequencing. The paper's processing steps were these. TCRs in the repertoires were matched against a reference library of SARS-CoV-2-specific TCRs that had been generated with the MIRA antigen-specificity platform. Breadth meant the fraction of unique TCRs that were SARS-CoV-2-associated, whereas depth meant the fraction of total T cells that were SARS-CoV-2-associated. Each spike-specific TCR was assigned to its reactive spike region and to a CD4 or CD8 class using the MIRA data. Log10-transformed breadth and depth values were compared by one-way ANOVA with Sidak's multiple comparisons tests. The table was pulled from immuneACCESS by TCRdb, which kept in-frame rearrangements only. Such tables lose some clones; where checked, under half of the loss comes from unresolved V genes, and the rest has no known cause. Clonal size and the V and J genes are those of that table, whereas D and trimming came from the DNA. For this sample the table gives approximately 110,000 clones, of which nearly 90% were detected only once. The ten largest clones take up 2% to 3% of the sample.

Taken with the paper, the label for time point translates to: about 28 days (+/-7) after the second vaccine dose. AZD1222 recipients with second doses at about 4 weeks or about 12 weeks were pooled, because spike-specific TCR depth and breadth did not differ between schedules. The vaccinee samples were drawn from two UK trials, COV001 and COV002, one of which was a single-blind randomized controlled phase 2/3 trial testing AZD1222 (ChAdOx1 nCoV-19) in healthy adults. For TCRbeta chain sequencing, PBMC samples from trial participants were taken at day 0 and at day 28 after the second dose. In its sample, this clone was seen a few times. The target of this receptor is not known. Base qualities are missing; no much larger clone stands one base away.

This TCR derives from an adult who received the AZD1222 COVID-19 vaccine. The chain employs TRBV5-1 and TRBJ1-2; possibly the D gene is TRBD1, per 6 matching bases. Material: peripheral blood, obtained 28 days after the second AZD1222 dose. The DNA is TGCGCCAGCAGACAGGGAACTAACTATGGCTACACCTTC. Translated, it gives CASRQGTNYGYTF.